A selection of T cell receptor beta chains follows, all from one sample in a study of cytomegalovirus exposure and HLA in healthy donors. Libraries were prepared by immunoSEQ multiplex PCR; TCRdb keeps only in-frame clonotypes and omits some of them. The sample records 150,000 to 200,000 clones, about 79% being singletons. Sequencing used PBMCs. The receptor source for this set is a woman in her fifties or sixties in good health and CMV-seropositive. Both conserved end residues are trimmed from each CDR3. Size values are once, few and many counts, or a class for expanded clones, and some rows have none.

j_call v_call clone_size cdr3_aa
TRBJ2-5 TRBV9 once ASSVRIREVQETQY
TRBJ1-4 TRBV28 . ASSLEGAGTNEKLF
TRBJ2-7 TRBV7-3 . ASSFRGGDYEQY
TRBJ2-2 TRBV9 . ASSASGQGAGELF
TRBJ2-5 TRBV7-2 . ASSTTSGQRGETQY
TRBJ2-5 TRBV5-1 . ASSPQGAQETQY
TRBJ2-6 TRBV30 . AWSRDRAKPSGVNVLT
TRBJ2-7 TRBV5-4 . ASSQNRGRVAEQY
TRBJ1-3 TRBV6-6 few ASSPTGLANTIY
TRBJ1-1 TRBV11-2 . ASSLALMNTEAF
TRBJ1-2 TRBV2 . ASSVEVRGYT
TRBJ2-7 TRBV15 . ATSREPSGSPYEQC
TRBJ1-5 TRBV7-2 few ASSRAGVNQPQH
TRBJ1-4 TRBV4-3 few ASSQEVRVSNEKLF
TRBJ2-1 TRBV5-6 . ASSPTDSYNEQF
TRBJ1-4 TRBV29-1 . SVGTGSNEKLF
TRBJ1-2 TRBV5-6 few ASSTGTVLSGYT
TRBJ1-2 TRBV7-9 . ASSQPRQAYYGYT
TRBJ1-6 TRBV9 . ASSVDAGVYNSPLH
TRBJ2-1 TRBV2 few ASREDRLSYNEQF
TRBJ1-1 TRBV13 . ASRPGTGHTEAF
TRBJ2-3 TRBV9 . AGSVDSDTQY
TRBJ2-1 TRBV7-9 . ASSLGQLEFGI
TRBJ2-7 TRBV5-6 . ASSSPSGLYRYEQY
TRBJ2-7 TRBV10-3 . AISDIGQAYEQY
TRBJ1-1 TRBV10-3 . AISEWTGGMGAF
TRBJ1-2 TRBV19 . ASSTDMLYGYT
TRBJ2-1 TRBV19 once ASSIVAVAYNEQF
TRBJ2-7 TRBV11-1 once ASRYRATGYEQY
TRBJ2-3 TRBV2 few ASSLTSGSPDTQY
TRBJ2-1 TRBV28 once ATQDWDTWEQF
TRBJ2-7 TRBV13 . ASSQGGGSYEQY
TRBJ1-6 TRBV6-5 . ASSYVGTGQSSPLH
. TRBV7-8 . ASSLGGSIYEQY
TRBJ1-2 TRBV5-1 . ASNSQTGTGDGYT
TRBJ2-1 TRBV4-3 few ASSQDSGNNEQF
TRBJ2-7 TRBV2 . ASQGLVSYEQY
TRBJ2-7 TRBV28 . ASSLVWGGARNEQY
TRBJ1-5 TRBV28 . ASTDPTGPQH
TRBJ2-2 TRBV19 . ASSPNSGAGELF
TRBJ1-6 TRBV6-1 . ASSAGTGIAYNSPLH